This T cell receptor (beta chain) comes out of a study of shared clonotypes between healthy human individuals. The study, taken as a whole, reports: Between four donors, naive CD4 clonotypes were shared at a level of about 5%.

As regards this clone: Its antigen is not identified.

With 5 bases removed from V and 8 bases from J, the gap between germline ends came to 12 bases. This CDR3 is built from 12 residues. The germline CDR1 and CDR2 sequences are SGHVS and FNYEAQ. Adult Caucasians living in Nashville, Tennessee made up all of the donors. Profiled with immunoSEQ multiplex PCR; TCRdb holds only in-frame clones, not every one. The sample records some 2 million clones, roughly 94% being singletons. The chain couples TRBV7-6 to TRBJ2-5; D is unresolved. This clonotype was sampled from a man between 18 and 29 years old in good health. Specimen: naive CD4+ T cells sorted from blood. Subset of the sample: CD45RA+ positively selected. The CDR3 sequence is CASSPYRGTQYF. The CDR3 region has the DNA TGTGCCAGCAGCCCCTATAGAGGAACCCAGTACTTC.